This passage covers 24 T cell receptor beta chains from one sample sequenced in a study of blood T cells in healthy people across ages. A sample-barcoded 5' primer and a J-beta primer mix were used in a second PCR of roughly 7 to 11 cycles. TCRdb itself ran the 5' RACE reads through MiXCR, one entry per CDR3 protein. This sample carries 1.5 million to 2 million distinct CDR3 sequences, about 28% of them seen once, and the ten largest clones take approximately 7.7%. Sample: blood. The source of these receptors is a woman aged 25 to 39 in good health.

This clonotype has ten or more counts. V is TRBV6-6 and J is TRBJ2-5; D unclear. Trimming took 2 bases from V and 1 from J, leaving 11 bases between them. This CDR3 is built from 15 residues. Germline CDR1 and CDR2: MNHNY and SVGAGI (reference sequence). Here the CDR3 DNA reads TGTGCCAGCAGTTACACCAAGTCCACCCAAGAGACCCAGTACTTC. Protein product: CASSYTKSTQETQYF.

This clonotype was seen only a few times. The chain has TRBV3-1 and TRBJ2-3; no reliable D call. Germline V CDR1 and CDR2: LGHDT, YNNKEL (reference sequence). Trimming pared 0 bases from V and 6 bases from J, leaving 7 bases between. The length of the CDR3 is 13 residues. The chain's CDR3 is CASSQDAQDTQYF. DNA for the CDR3: TGTGCCAGCAGCCAAGACGCCCAGGATACGCAGTATTTT.

This clonotype was observed a few times. An end of the junction does not agree with germline; a read error may underlie this. The chain carries TRBV2 and TRBJ2-7; D is unclear. Germline V gene lookup returns CDR1 SNHLY and CDR2 FYNNEI. The CDR3 covers 11 residues. The CDR3 loop reads CASSEAREQYF. CDR3 bases: TGCGCCAGCAGCGAGGCCCGCGAGCAGTACTTC.

J is TRBJ1-2 and V is TRBV12-3 or TRBV12-4; a possible D gene is TRBD1 (6 bases). V lost 9 bases, J lost 8 bases, and 22 bases lay in between. This CDR3 has 14 amino acids. The CDR3 sequence is CASRRGGTQPGYTF. In DNA form, the CDR3 reads TGTGCCAGTCGCCGAGGGGGGACGCAGCCCGGCTACACCTTC.

This clonotype was found once. V is TRBV7-2 and J is TRBJ2-1, with TRBD1 matching over 9 bases. J gave up 12 bases and V 5 bases, and 11 bases lay outside the gene matches. Germline CDR1 is SGHTA and CDR2 is FQGNSA. The CDR3 has 14 amino acids. The CDR3 sequence is CASSPAGTGFGQFF. CDR3 DNA sequence: TGTGCCAGCAGCCCCGCCGGGACAGGGTTTGGGCAGTTCTTC.

Details on this clonotype: A much larger clone is a single base away; this may be a read error. The chain recombines TRBV24-1 with TRBJ1-5; D perhaps matches TRBD1 (5 bases). Germline CDR1 and CDR2: KGHDR and SFDVKD. This CDR3 comprises 14 residues. The CDR3 DNA is TGTACCACCAGTGAGACGGGGCTAAATCAGCCCCAGCATTTT. Residues: CTTSETGLNQPQHF.

The chain carries TRBV28 and TRBJ2-1; the D is unclear. This CDR3 spans 15 amino acids. Germline V lookup: CDR1 MDHEN, CDR2 SYDVKM. Trimming left V 4 bases short and J 8 bases short, with 18 bases between. The CDR3 nucleotides read TGTGCCAGCAGTTCCACGGGTTGGGGATTCTATGAGCAGTTCTTC. It translates to CASSSTGWGFYEQFF.

The chain links TRBV9 to TRBJ1-1, with no clear D. CDR1 is SGDLS and CDR2 is YYNGEE in the germline V gene. V was pared by 0 bases and J by 4 bases, with 13 bases between. CDR3 length equals 15 residues. CDR3 sequence: CASSVVPSPVTEAFF. The CDR3 DNA follows: TGTGCCAGCAGCGTAGTTCCCAGTCCCGTCACTGAAGCTTTCTTT. Full variable domain (missing parts from reference TRBV9 and TRBJ1-1): DSGVTQTPKHLITATGQRVTLRCSPRSGDLSVYWYQQSLDQGLQFLIQYYNGEERAKGNILERFSAQQFPDLHSELNLSSLELGDSALYFCASSVVPSPVTEAFFGQGTRLTVV.

This clonotype was counted only a few times. The genes are TRBV6-5 and TRBJ2-7, with TRBD1 matching 7 bases. Germline lookup yields CDR1 MNHEY and CDR2 SVGAGI. With V trimmed by 2 bases and J by 6 bases, 10 bases remained unmatched. This CDR3 is 15 amino acids long. The CDR3 DNA is TGTGCCAGCAGTTACGGTGGCAGGGGGTCGGTCGAGCAGTACTTC. This gives the protein CASSYGGRGSVEQYF.

The chain carries TRBV12-3 or TRBV12-4 and TRBJ1-2; TRBD1 aligns across 8 bases. V lost 5 bases to trimming and J lost 6 bases; unmatched junction nucleotides: 5. This CDR3 is built from 13 residues. DNA for the CDR3: TGTGCCAGCAGTCATGGACAGGGCCATGGCTACACCTTC. Its protein is CASSHGQGHGYTF.

This rearrangement joins TRBV6-2 or TRBV6-3 to TRBJ2-1; D gene unclear. The CDR3 runs to 11 residues. V dropped 0 bases and J dropped 13 bases, with 7 bases sitting between them. Germline lookup yields CDR1 MNHEY and CDR2 SVGEGT. CDR3 DNA: TGTGCCAGCAGTTACTCGTGGACCCAGTTCTTC. As protein: CASSYSWTQFF.

This clonotype has only a few counts. The V call is TRBV6-5, the J call TRBJ1-1; a weak D match, TRBD1 (6 bases). The germline V gene has CDR1 MNHEY and CDR2 SVGAGI. The V end lost 1 base, the J end lost 4 bases, and 10 bases lay between the germline ends. This CDR3 has 14 residues. The CDR3 DNA reads TGTGCCAGCAGTTACTTTCAAGGGGGCACTGAAGCTTTCTTT. Its translation: CASSYFQGGTEAFF.

The sample holds many counts of this clonotype. This chain links TRBV7-9 with TRBJ2-5, with a tentative D call TRBD2 (6 bases). V dropped 5 bases and J dropped 5 bases, with 15 bases sitting between them. This CDR3 has 14 amino acids. Per the germline V gene, CDR1 is SEHNR and CDR2 is FQNEAQ (reference sequence). The CDR3 protein is CASSDRSAGETQYF. The CDR3 coding sequence is TGTGCCAGCAGCGACCGCTCGGCGGGGGAGACCCAGTACTTC.

With respect to this clonotype: A much larger clone lies one base from this, so it may be a read error. V gene TRBV6-2 or TRBV6-3 combines with J gene TRBJ1-5; 9 bases are a match to TRBD1. The V gene end was trimmed by 5 bases and the J gene end by 6 bases; junction bases not matched to a gene: 8. The germline V gene encodes CDR1 MNHEY and CDR2 SVGEGT. The CDR3 has 15 residues. The CDR3 sequence is CASSHERQGGQPQHF. The DNA for the CDR3 is TGTGCCAGCAGTCACGAAAGACAGGGGGGTCAGCCCCAGCATTTT.

This clonotype has more than one count but fewer than ten. The J gene is TRBJ2-5, the V gene TRBV7-9; D is unresolved. From germline, CDR1 is SEHNR and CDR2 FQNEAQ (reference sequence). Trimming pared 1 base from V and 5 bases from J, leaving 14 bases between. The length of the CDR3 is 15 residues. CDR3 DNA sequence: TGTGCCAGCAGCTTAGTTGGTTGGTCGGAGGAGACCCAGTACTTC. Amino acid sequence: CASSLVGWSEETQYF. Full variable domain (rest looked up from reference TRBV7-9 and TRBJ2-5): DTGVSQNPRHKITKRGQNVTFRCDPISEHNRLYWYRQTLGQGPEFLTYFQNEAQLEKSRLLSDRFSAERPKGSFSTLEIQRTEQGDSAMYLCASSLVGWSEETQYFGPGTRLLVL.

This clonotype came up many times. V gene TRBV7-2 combines with J gene TRBJ2-3; D gene ambiguous. CDR3 size: 13 residues. Germline-derived CDR1 and CDR2 are SGHTA and FQGNSA. Trimming removed 2 bases at V and 6 bases at J, with 9 bases between. CDR3 sequence reads: CASSLRQADTQYF. The CDR3 DNA reads TGTGCCAGCAGCTTACGGCAGGCGGATACGCAGTATTTT.

This clonotype has a count of ten or more. V and J are TRBV10-3 and TRBJ2-5; D gene unclear. The germline V gene encodes CDR1 ENHRY and CDR2 SYGVKD. The V gene lost 6 bases and the J gene lost 1 base, with 9 bases spanning the gap. This CDR3 region has 13 residues. DNA for the CDR3: TGTGCCATCAGAGAAGGGATCCAAGAGACCCAGTACTTC. Translating gives CAIREGIQETQYF.

The table lists this clonotype with many counts. The V gene is TRBV10-3, the J gene TRBJ2-7; D not resolved. From germline, CDR1 is ENHRY and CDR2 SYGVKD. V dropped 4 bases and J dropped 0 bases, with 10 bases sitting between them. The CDR3 is 14 amino acids. CDR3 region: CAISATDPSYEQYF. The CDR3 DNA follows: TGTGCCATCAGTGCTACGGATCCCTCCTACGAGCAGTACTTC.

The V gene is TRBV20-1, the J gene TRBJ2-3; possible D gene TRBD1, 5 bases. Germline V gene data show CDR1 as DFQATT and CDR2 as SNEGSKA (reference sequence). This CDR3 is built from 14 residues. The ends were cut back, 1 base at V and 5 bases at J, with 13 bases in the middle. The CDR3 sequence: CSARGGANGDTQYF. The CDR3 region has the DNA TGCAGTGCTAGAGGTGGGGCTAACGGAGATACGCAGTATTTT.

As regards this clonotype: A junction boundary mismatches the germline segment, possibly from a read error. The V and J genes are TRBV5-1 and TRBJ1-2, with D possibly being TRBD1 (5 bases). The CDR3 sequence is 16 residues long. CDR1 and CDR2 (germline): SGHRS, YFSETQ. The CDR3 protein is CDSSLDEAGLYYGYTF. CDR3 in DNA: TGCGACAGCAGCTTGGACGAGGCGGGGCTCTATTATGGCTACACCTTC.

This clonotype has a handful of counts. The rearrangement joins TRBV9 to TRBJ2-1, with 13 bases aligning to TRBD2. This CDR3 is 17 amino acids long. The V gene's germline CDR1 is SGDLS and CDR2 YYNGEE. V was clipped by 3 bases and J by 7 bases; unmatched bases: 10. CDR3 region: CASSGGTGLAGVNEQFF. The CDR3 DNA sequence: TGTGCCAGCAGCGGCGGAACCGGACTAGCGGGAGTGAATGAGCAGTTCTTC.

This clonotype was detected a few times. This rearrangement joins TRBV20-1 to TRBJ2-1; TRBD2 matches 12 bases. Germline CDR1 is DFQATT and CDR2 is SNEGSKA (reference sequence). Germline trimming cut 4 bases from V and 9 bases from J; bases unmatched to any gene: 10. This CDR3 comprises 15 residues. Here the CDR3 DNA reads TGCAGTGCTAACCCACCTAGCGGGAGGGTGGTTGAGCAGTTCTTC. Translation gives CSANPPSGRVVEQFF.

The chain has TRBV11-2 and TRBJ2-2; 8 bases match TRBD2. CDR1 and CDR2 (germline): SGHAT, FQNNGV. The CDR3 has 16 residues. J lost 1 base, V lost 2 bases, and 3 bases had no gene match. The CDR3 is CASSLSLAGNTGELFF. CDR3 nucleotides: TGTGCCAGCAGCTTAAGCCTAGCGGGGAACACCGGGGAGCTGTTTTTT.

This clonotype was counted only a few times. The rearrangement joins TRBV3-1 to TRBJ2-3; 14 bases map to TRBD2. CDR1 is LGHDT, CDR2 YNNKEL, per germline (reference sequence). V trimming: 4 bases; J trimming: 2 bases; junction bases outside the gene matches: 5. The CDR3 sequence is 17 residues long. The CDR3 DNA reads TGTGCCAGCAGCCTCCGGACTAGCGGGGGGTTCACAGATACGCAGTATTTT. Protein: CASSLRTSGGFTDTQYF.